This TCR beta chain was identified in a study of CD8 T cells in ankylosing spondylitis. Scientists made TCR beta libraries using quantitative 5'-RACE with molecular barcodes. TCRdb processed the 5' RACE reads anew with MiXCR; each CDR3 protein has one entry. The top ten hold about 17% of the sample, which has about 400,000 distinct CDR3 sequences, 20% to 25% seen once. Regarding the study as a whole: Reported data indicate significant enrichment of disease-linked clones within matched ankylosing spondylitis synovial fluid. Clones that were linked to disease were CD8+ and were relatively rare in peripheral blood. Roughly 8 highly homologous variants made up a TCR beta motif, and this motif appeared characteristic of ankylosing spondylitis blood.

As regards this clonotype: The antigen is not known. The junction does not match germline at one end; this may be a read error.

CDR3 length: 12 amino acids. The V gene's germline CDR1 is DFQATT and CDR2 SNEGSKA (reference sequence). The receptor's source is a male donor with ankylosing spondylitis. The sequencing sample was made of blood, either unsorted or a sorted T cell fraction (not recorded which). The chain combines TRBV20-1 with TRBJ2-3, with D possibly TRBD2 on 5 matching bases. In DNA, the CDR3 is TGCAGTGCTGAGTGGACTTTTGGTACGAAGTATTTT. Protein sequence: CSAEWTFGTKYF.